These 8 T cell receptor beta chains came from one sample sequenced in a study of T cell responses to AZD1222 COVID-19 vaccine. TCRdb keeps only in-frame clones here, not all; method: immunoSEQ multiplex PCR. This table has around 88,000 clones, roughly 90% appearing once. The source material was peripheral blood, sampled on day 0 of AZD1222 vaccination. All receptors come from an adult in good health.

This chain links TRBV14 with TRBJ1-2; D may be TRBD1 (5 bases). In germline, CDR1 is SGHDN, CDR2 FVKESK. The CDR3 runs 14 residues. V gave up 4 bases and J gave up 2 bases, with 11 bases separating them. The CDR3 here is CASSPRTTNYGYTF. DNA for the CDR3: TGTGCCAGCAGCCCTAGGACAACCAACTATGGCTACACCTTC.

The chain links TRBV11-3 to TRBJ1-2, with D maybe TRBD1 (5 bases). CDR1 is SGHNT and CDR2 is YENEEA in the germline V gene. CDR3 length: 11 amino acids. V lost 3 bases to trimming and J lost 8 bases, with 7 bases between them. In nucleotides, the CDR3 is TGTGCCAGCAGCTTCAGGGAGGGCTACACCTTC. Encoded protein: CASSFREGYTF. Full variable domain (remainder filled in from reference TRBV11-3 and TRBJ1-2): EAGVVQSPRYKIIEKKQPVAFWCNPISGHNTLYWYLQNLGQGPELLIRYENEEAVDDSQLPKDRFSAERLKGVDSTLKIQPAELGDSAVYLCASSFREGYTFGSGTRLTVV.

This rearrangement joins TRBV9 to TRBJ1-2; no clear D gene. Looked up from germline, CDR1 is SGDLS and CDR2 is YYNGEE. Trimming took off 5 bases at V and 6 bases at J, with 14 bases between the two ends. This CDR3 comprises 13 residues. CDR3 nucleotides: TGTGCCAGCAGTGCTAGGACGGACGATGGCTACACCTTC. This gives the protein CASSARTDDGYTF.

The chain has TRBV27 and TRBJ2-7, with TRBD1 as a possible D gene (6 bases). The CDR3 runs to 13 residues. V was trimmed by 5 bases and J by 4 bases, leaving 12 bases between them. CDR1 is MNHEY and CDR2 is SMNVEV in the germline V gene (reference sequence). This CDR3 is CASSQTRGYEQYF. CDR3 DNA: TGTGCCAGCAGTCAGACCAGGGGTTACGAGCAGTACTTC.

V is TRBV19 and J is TRBJ1-2; D gene ambiguous. This CDR3 is built from 11 residues. Germline V gene lookup returns CDR1 LNHDA and CDR2 SQIVND (reference sequence). The V end lost 10 bases, the J end lost 4 bases, and 10 bases lay between the germline ends. In nucleotides, the CDR3 is TGTGCCACCGGACGGCCCTATGGCTACACCTTC. It yields the protein CATGRPYGYTF.

The chain combines TRBV9 with TRBJ2-7; D call uncertain. Germline CDR1 is SGDLS and CDR2 is YYNGEE. The CDR3 spans 14 residues. Trimming took off 4 bases at V and 6 bases at J, with 17 bases between the two ends. CDR3: CASSPSPRGGEQYF. The CDR3, as DNA: TGTGCCAGCAGCCCATCGCCTCGAGGCGGCGAGCAGTACTTC.

The chain employs TRBV28 and TRBJ1-1; 7 positions match TRBD1. Per germline, CDR1 MDHEN and CDR2 SYDVKM. Trimming took 7 bases from V and 1 from J; bases not matched to a gene: 18. The length of the CDR3 is 18 residues. The CDR3: CASTLGGATGVGNTEAFF. CDR3 coding DNA: TGTGCCAGCACCCTTGGGGGGGCTACAGGGGTGGGGAACACTGAAGCTTTCTTT.

V gene TRBV6-2 or TRBV6-3 combines with J gene TRBJ2-4, with 14 bases identical to TRBD2. Germline CDR1 and CDR2: MNHEY and SVGEGT. The CDR3 length is 19 residues. The V segment lost 5 bases and the J segment 0 bases; nucleotides outside the gene matches: 9. This chain's CDR3 is CASSARLAGGTLAKNIQYF. Written as DNA, the CDR3 is TGTGCCAGCAGTGCCCGACTAGCGGGAGGGACGCTAGCCAAAAACATTCAGTACTTC.